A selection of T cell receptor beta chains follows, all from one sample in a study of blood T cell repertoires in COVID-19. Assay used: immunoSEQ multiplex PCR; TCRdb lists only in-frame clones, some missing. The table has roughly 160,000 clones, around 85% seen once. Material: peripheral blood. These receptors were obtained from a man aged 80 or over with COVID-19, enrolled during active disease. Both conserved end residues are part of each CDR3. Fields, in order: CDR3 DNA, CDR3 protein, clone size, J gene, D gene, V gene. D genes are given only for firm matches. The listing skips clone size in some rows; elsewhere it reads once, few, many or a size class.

TGTGCCAGAAGGCACCCGGGACTAGCCAAAAACATTCAGTACTTC,CARRHPGLAKNIQYF,-,TRBJ2-4,-,TRBV5-3
TGCGCCAGCAGCTTGGGCCTAGGACAGGGGGCAGGAGATACGCAGTATTTT,CASSLGLGQGAGDTQYF,-,TRBJ2-3,TRBD1,TRBV5-1
TGTGCCAGTAGTCCGGGGGCCGGGACAGGAGCTTACGAGCAGTACTTC,CASSPGAGTGAYEQYF,-,TRBJ2-7,TRBD1,TRBV19
TGTGCCAGCAGTGCACGGACAGCCCTCCACTTT,CASSARTALHF,-,TRBJ1-6,-,TRBV2
TGTGCCAGCAGCCCAATTCCCGACGGGGACGAGCAGTACTTC,CASSPIPDGDEQYF,-,TRBJ2-7,-,TRBV4-2
TGCGCCAGCAGCTTCGGACGGGGCCAAGAGACCCAGTACTTC,CASSFGRGQETQYF,few,TRBJ2-5,-,TRBV5-1
TGTGCCAGTAACCCTGGGAGGGAATTGGATCAGCCCCAGCATTTT,CASNPGRELDQPQHF,few,TRBJ1-5,-,TRBV19
TGTGCCAGCAGTGAAGCCCCCGGAGATACGCAGTATTTT,CASSEAPGDTQYF,-,TRBJ2-3,-,TRBV2
TGTGCCAGCAGTTCGACAGGGGGAACTGAAGCTTTCTTT,CASSSTGGTEAFF,few,TRBJ1-1,TRBD1,TRBV6-6
TGTGCCAGCAGTGAACTCCAAGAGACCCAGTACTTC,CASSELQETQYF,few,TRBJ2-5,-,TRBV6-1
TGTGCCACCAGTGACGCGAGACTAGCGGGGGGCACAGATACGCAGTATTTT,CATSDARLAGGTDTQYF,-,TRBJ2-3,TRBD2,TRBV24-1
TGTGCCAGCAGCTTAGGCTCAGGCCCTATCTCCTACGAGCAGTACTTC,CASSLGSGPISYEQYF,-,TRBJ2-7,-,TRBV7-2
TGTGCCAGTAGTATCCGAGCTAATCAGCCCCAGCATTTT,CASSIRANQPQHF,-,TRBJ1-5,-,TRBV19
TGTGCCAGCAGCCCCGGAAGCGGTGGAAACACCATATATTTT,CASSPGSGGNTIYF,few,TRBJ1-3,-,TRBV7-3
TGTGCCAGCAGCTGGGGACAGATGAACACTGAAGCTTTCTTT,CASSWGQMNTEAFF,-,TRBJ1-1,TRBD1,TRBV7-2
TGTGCCAGCTCACCAGAGACAGGGGACTTTGGTTCACCCCTCCACTTT,CASSPETGDFGSPLHF,-,TRBJ1-6,TRBD1,TRBV18
TGTGCCAGCAGCGAGCGTGCCTCAGAGACCCAGTACTTC,CASSERASETQYF,-,TRBJ2-5,-,TRBV6-5
TGTGCCAGCAGCCACAGGGGGGTTGACAATCAGCCCCAGCATTTT,CASSHRGVDNQPQHF,-,TRBJ1-5,TRBD1,TRBV3-1/TRBV3-2